This section outlines one T cell receptor beta chain sequence together with its context. Antigen: not known. The second PCR ran 7 to 11 cycles with a sample-barcoded 5' primer and J-beta primers. Every individual sample yielded 2.5 million or more paired-end reads (each containing CDR3). TCRdb called the 5' RACE reads again in MiXCR, with one record for every CDR3 protein. Of roughly 790,000 distinct CDR3 sequences listed, about 42% are singletons. Germline V gene sequence: CDR1 MDHEN, CDR2 SYDVKM. The CDR3 is 15 amino acids. The V segment lost 6 bases and the J segment 7 bases; nucleotides outside the gene matches: 12. The entry originates in a study of blood T cells in healthy people across ages. The study's findings and limits: Expanded clonotype shifts may have been confounded, as the donors had an unknown CMV status.

Input material: blood. J is TRBJ1-2 and V is TRBV28; 9 bases fit TRBD1. This receptor was obtained from a woman in her fifties or sixties in good health. CDR3 sequence: CASRRQGEYYGGYTF. The CDR3 region has the DNA TGTGCCAGCAGGAGACAGGGGGAGTACTATGGTGGCTACACCTTC.